Given below is one T cell receptor beta chain in context. Antigen: not known. The data are from a study of cytomegalovirus exposure and HLA in healthy donors. Findings and limits, study-wide: About 90% or about 30% of the time was how often most TCR beta V segments were productive, according to an earlier analysis.

With 60 Vbeta and 13 Jbeta primers, the PCR was carried out. Profiled with immunoSEQ multiplex PCR; TCRdb holds only in-frame clones, not every one. The sample yields some 120,000 clones, about 83% seen once. Germline trimming cut 5 bases from V and 2 bases from J; bases unmatched to any gene: 13. CDR3 length: 19 amino acids. Germline assignment: CDR1 SGHRS and CDR2 YFSETQ. This TCR came from a man aged 25 to 40 in good health and CMV-seronegative. The chain links TRBV5-1 to TRBJ2-3; the match to TRBD2 covers 14 bases. The sample was PBMCs. The CDR3 protein is CASSPGLAGGTTSTDTQYF. CDR3 nucleotide sequence: TGCGCCAGCAGTCCTGGACTAGCGGGAGGCACGACCTCCACAGATACGCAGTATTTT.